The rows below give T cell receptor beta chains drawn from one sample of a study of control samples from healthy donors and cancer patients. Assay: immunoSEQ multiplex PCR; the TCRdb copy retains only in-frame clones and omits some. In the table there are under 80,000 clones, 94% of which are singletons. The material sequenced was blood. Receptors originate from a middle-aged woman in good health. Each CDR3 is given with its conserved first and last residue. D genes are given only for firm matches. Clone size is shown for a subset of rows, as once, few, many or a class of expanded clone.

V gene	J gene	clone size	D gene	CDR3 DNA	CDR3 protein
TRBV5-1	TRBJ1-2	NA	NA	TGCGCCAGCAGCAACGACAGGCCAGGAGGCTACACCTTC	CASSNDRPGGYTF
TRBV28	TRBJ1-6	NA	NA	TGTGCCAGCAGTGTCACGGGACACCTATCCCTCCACTTT	CASSVTGHLSLHF
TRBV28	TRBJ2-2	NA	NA	TGTGCCAGCATCGAACAGGGTAACACCGGGGAGCTGTTTTTT	CASIEQGNTGELFF
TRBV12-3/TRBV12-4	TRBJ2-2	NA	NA	TGTGCCACCGATAAGGGATCGACCGGGGAGCTGTTTTTT	CATDKGSTGELFF
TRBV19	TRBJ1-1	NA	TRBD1	TGTGCCAGTAGTGTCGACAGGGGGTGGAACACTGAAGCTTTCTTT	CASSVDRGWNTEAFF
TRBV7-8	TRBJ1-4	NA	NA	TGTGCCAGCAGCACACAGGGTCAGGCTAATGAAAAACTGTTTTTT	CASSTQGQANEKLFF
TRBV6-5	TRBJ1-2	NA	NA	TGTGCCTCCAGCCGCGCAGCTAACTATGGCTACACCTTC	CASSRAANYGYTF
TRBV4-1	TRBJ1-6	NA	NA	TGCGCCAGCAGCCAGGAATCGAACATCGGCTCACCCCTCCACTTT	CASSQESNIGSPLHF
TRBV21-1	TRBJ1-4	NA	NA	TGTGCCAGCAGCAAAGGGGTATGGGAAAAACTGTTTTTT	CASSKGVWEKLFF
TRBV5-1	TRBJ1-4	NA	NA	TGCGCCAGCAGCTTGGTGGGTGGGAATCCTGGTGAAAAACTGTTTTTT	CASSLVGGNPGEKLFF
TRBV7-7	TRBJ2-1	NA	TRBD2	TGTGCTAGCAGCTCCAACCGGGGGGTCGACAATGAGCAGTTCTTC	CASSSNRGVDNEQFF
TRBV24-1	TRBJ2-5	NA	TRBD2	TGTGCCACCAGTGATCAGCGGCGGACTAGTGGGACCCAGTACTTC	CATSDQRRTSGTQYF
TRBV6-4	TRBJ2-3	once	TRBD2	TGTGCCAGCAGTCTTTTAGCGGGGGGAGAGTCAGATACGCAGTATTTT	CASSLLAGGESDTQYF
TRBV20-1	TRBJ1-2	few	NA	TGCAGTCCCCGGGGGGGCTATGGCTACACCTTC	CSPRGGYGYTF
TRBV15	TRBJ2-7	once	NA	TGTGCCACCAGCAGAGAGGGGGGACATACCTTCTCCTACGAGCAGTACTTC	CATSREGGHTFSYEQYF
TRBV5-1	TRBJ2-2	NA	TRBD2	TGCGCCAGCAGTGGTAGCGGGGGCCAATTCACCGGGGAGCTGTTTTTT	CASSGSGGQFTGELFF
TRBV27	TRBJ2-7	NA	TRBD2	TGTGCCAGCACCCCATTAGCGGGACCCTACGAGCAGTACTTC	CASTPLAGPYEQYF
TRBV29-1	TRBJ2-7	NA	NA	TGCAGCGTTGCCAGAGTCGGCTACGAGCAGTACTTC	CSVARVGYEQYF
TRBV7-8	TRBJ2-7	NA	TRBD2	TGTGCCAGCAGCTCTACAGGACTAGCGGGGGCCTACGAGCAGTACTTC	CASSSTGLAGAYEQYF
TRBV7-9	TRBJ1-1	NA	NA	TGTGCCAGCTTCCCCCCTGGGGCCCCCCTTTTGAACACTGAAGCTTTCTTT	CASFPPGAPLLNTEAFF
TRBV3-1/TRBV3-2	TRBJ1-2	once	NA	TGTGCCAGCAGCCAACAGACAGGAGGCGGTGGCTACACCTTC	CASSQQTGGGGYTF
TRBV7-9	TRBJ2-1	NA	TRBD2	TGTGCCAGCAGCTTTTCGACTAGCTCTGCGAATGAGCAGTTCTTC	CASSFSTSSANEQFF
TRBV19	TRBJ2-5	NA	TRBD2	TGTGCCAGTAGTATAGCGGGAGGAGAAGAGACCCAGTACTTC	CASSIAGGEETQYF
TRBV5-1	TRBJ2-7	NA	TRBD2	TGCGCCAGCAGCCCTATGGGACTAGCGGGAGACCTCTACGAGCAGTACTTC	CASSPMGLAGDLYEQYF
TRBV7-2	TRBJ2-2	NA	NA	TGTGCCAGCAGCAAAGGAGGTTCTGTGAACACCGGGGAGCTGTTTTTT	CASSKGGSVNTGELFF
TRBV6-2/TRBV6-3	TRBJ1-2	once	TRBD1	TGTGCCAGCAGTTACTCGGGGACAGGGGTGAACTATGGCTACACCTTC	CASSYSGTGVNYGYTF
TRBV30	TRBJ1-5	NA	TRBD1	TGTGCCTGGAGTGGGGGACAGACTATTATTAGCAATCAGCCCCAGCATTTT	CAWSGGQTIISNQPQHF
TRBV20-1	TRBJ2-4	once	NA	TGCAGTGCTAGAGCCGACGGCTTTCAGTACTTC	CSARADGFQYF
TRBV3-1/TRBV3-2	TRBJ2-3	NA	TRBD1	TGTGCCAGCAGCCAAGATGTTGGTGGACAGGGGGCAGATACGCAGTATTTT	CASSQDVGGQGADTQYF
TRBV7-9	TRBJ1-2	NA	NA	TGTGCCAGCAGTCCCCTAGAAGGGACACTTAACTATGGCTACACCTTC	CASSPLEGTLNYGYTF
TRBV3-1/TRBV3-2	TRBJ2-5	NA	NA	TGTGCCAGCAGCCAAGAATTTGTTCAAGAGACCCAGTACTTC	CASSQEFVQETQYF
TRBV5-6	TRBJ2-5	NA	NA	TGTGCCAGCAGCTTGGGAGTATTAGAGACCCAGTACTTC	CASSLGVLETQYF
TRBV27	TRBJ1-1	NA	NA	TGTGCCAGCAGGCACGCCGACCCCACTGAAGCTTTCTTT	CASRHADPTEAFF
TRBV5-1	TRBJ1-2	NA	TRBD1	TGCGCCAGCAGCTTGTTCCAGGGGGCGGACGGCTACACCTTC	CASSLFQGADGYTF
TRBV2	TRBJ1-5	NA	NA	TGTGCCAGCAGGGGGACATACTTTCAGCCCCAGCATTTT	CASRGTYFQPQHF
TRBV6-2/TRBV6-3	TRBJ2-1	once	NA	TGTGCCAGCAGTTACTCGAGGGGATTAGGGGGGGAATACAATGAGCAGTTCTTC	CASSYSRGLGGEYNEQFF
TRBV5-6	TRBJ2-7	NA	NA	TGTGCCAGCAGCTTGGAACCATTCAGCTCCTACGAGCAGTACTTC	CASSLEPFSSYEQYF
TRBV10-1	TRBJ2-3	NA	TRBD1	TGCGCCAGCGGAGACTCGGACAGGGGGCGCGATGATACGCAGTATTTT	CASGDSDRGRDDTQYF
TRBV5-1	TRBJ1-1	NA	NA	TGCGCCAATAACCCTGAGGCGGGACGCGAAGCTTTCTTT	CANNPEAGREAFF
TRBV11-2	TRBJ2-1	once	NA	TGTGCCAGCAGCTCCGGGGCGTCTACCAGCTCCTACAATGAGCAGTTCTTC	CASSSGASTSSYNEQFF
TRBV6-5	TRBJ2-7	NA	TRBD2	TGTGCCAGCAGTTACGGACTAGCGTACGAGCAGTACTTC	CASSYGLAYEQYF
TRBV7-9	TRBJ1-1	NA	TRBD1	TGTGCCAGCAGCCCCCCCGGGCGACAGGGCATGAACACTGAAGCTTTCTTT	CASSPPGRQGMNTEAFF
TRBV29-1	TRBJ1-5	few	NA	TGCAGCGTTTCTGACGGGGTTTTAGGCAATCAGCCCCAGCATTTT	CSVSDGVLGNQPQHF
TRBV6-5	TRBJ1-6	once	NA	TGTGCCAGCAGTTACTTCGGGACCGAAACGACACCCCTCCACTTT	CASSYFGTETTPLHF
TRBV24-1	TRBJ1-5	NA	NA	TGTGCCACCAGTGATTCAGTCCAAGGAGAGCAGCCCCAGCATTTT	CATSDSVQGEQPQHF
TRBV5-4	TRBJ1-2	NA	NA	TGTGCCAGCAGCTTGGGCCTTGGGAGACAAGCTAACTATGGCTACACCTTC	CASSLGLGRQANYGYTF
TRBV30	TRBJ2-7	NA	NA	TGTGCCTGGAGTGTCCAGGAGGGCGAGCAGTACTTC	CAWSVQEGEQYF
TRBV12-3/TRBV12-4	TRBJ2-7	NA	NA	TGTGCCAGCAGCGCGACAGGCTACGAGCAGTACTTC	CASSATGYEQYF
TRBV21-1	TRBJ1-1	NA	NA	TGTGCCAGCAGCAAAGTGTGGGACCGCAAGGTCGGCACTGAAGCTTTCTTT	CASSKVWDRKVGTEAFF
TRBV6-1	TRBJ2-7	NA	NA	TGTGCCAGCAGTGAAGATATGGGGACACCCTCCTACGAGCAGTACTTC	CASSEDMGTPSYEQYF
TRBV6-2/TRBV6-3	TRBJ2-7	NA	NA	TGTGCCAGCACCCCCCAGGGACGGCAGGGGAGCGACGAGCAGTACTTC	CASTPQGRQGSDEQYF